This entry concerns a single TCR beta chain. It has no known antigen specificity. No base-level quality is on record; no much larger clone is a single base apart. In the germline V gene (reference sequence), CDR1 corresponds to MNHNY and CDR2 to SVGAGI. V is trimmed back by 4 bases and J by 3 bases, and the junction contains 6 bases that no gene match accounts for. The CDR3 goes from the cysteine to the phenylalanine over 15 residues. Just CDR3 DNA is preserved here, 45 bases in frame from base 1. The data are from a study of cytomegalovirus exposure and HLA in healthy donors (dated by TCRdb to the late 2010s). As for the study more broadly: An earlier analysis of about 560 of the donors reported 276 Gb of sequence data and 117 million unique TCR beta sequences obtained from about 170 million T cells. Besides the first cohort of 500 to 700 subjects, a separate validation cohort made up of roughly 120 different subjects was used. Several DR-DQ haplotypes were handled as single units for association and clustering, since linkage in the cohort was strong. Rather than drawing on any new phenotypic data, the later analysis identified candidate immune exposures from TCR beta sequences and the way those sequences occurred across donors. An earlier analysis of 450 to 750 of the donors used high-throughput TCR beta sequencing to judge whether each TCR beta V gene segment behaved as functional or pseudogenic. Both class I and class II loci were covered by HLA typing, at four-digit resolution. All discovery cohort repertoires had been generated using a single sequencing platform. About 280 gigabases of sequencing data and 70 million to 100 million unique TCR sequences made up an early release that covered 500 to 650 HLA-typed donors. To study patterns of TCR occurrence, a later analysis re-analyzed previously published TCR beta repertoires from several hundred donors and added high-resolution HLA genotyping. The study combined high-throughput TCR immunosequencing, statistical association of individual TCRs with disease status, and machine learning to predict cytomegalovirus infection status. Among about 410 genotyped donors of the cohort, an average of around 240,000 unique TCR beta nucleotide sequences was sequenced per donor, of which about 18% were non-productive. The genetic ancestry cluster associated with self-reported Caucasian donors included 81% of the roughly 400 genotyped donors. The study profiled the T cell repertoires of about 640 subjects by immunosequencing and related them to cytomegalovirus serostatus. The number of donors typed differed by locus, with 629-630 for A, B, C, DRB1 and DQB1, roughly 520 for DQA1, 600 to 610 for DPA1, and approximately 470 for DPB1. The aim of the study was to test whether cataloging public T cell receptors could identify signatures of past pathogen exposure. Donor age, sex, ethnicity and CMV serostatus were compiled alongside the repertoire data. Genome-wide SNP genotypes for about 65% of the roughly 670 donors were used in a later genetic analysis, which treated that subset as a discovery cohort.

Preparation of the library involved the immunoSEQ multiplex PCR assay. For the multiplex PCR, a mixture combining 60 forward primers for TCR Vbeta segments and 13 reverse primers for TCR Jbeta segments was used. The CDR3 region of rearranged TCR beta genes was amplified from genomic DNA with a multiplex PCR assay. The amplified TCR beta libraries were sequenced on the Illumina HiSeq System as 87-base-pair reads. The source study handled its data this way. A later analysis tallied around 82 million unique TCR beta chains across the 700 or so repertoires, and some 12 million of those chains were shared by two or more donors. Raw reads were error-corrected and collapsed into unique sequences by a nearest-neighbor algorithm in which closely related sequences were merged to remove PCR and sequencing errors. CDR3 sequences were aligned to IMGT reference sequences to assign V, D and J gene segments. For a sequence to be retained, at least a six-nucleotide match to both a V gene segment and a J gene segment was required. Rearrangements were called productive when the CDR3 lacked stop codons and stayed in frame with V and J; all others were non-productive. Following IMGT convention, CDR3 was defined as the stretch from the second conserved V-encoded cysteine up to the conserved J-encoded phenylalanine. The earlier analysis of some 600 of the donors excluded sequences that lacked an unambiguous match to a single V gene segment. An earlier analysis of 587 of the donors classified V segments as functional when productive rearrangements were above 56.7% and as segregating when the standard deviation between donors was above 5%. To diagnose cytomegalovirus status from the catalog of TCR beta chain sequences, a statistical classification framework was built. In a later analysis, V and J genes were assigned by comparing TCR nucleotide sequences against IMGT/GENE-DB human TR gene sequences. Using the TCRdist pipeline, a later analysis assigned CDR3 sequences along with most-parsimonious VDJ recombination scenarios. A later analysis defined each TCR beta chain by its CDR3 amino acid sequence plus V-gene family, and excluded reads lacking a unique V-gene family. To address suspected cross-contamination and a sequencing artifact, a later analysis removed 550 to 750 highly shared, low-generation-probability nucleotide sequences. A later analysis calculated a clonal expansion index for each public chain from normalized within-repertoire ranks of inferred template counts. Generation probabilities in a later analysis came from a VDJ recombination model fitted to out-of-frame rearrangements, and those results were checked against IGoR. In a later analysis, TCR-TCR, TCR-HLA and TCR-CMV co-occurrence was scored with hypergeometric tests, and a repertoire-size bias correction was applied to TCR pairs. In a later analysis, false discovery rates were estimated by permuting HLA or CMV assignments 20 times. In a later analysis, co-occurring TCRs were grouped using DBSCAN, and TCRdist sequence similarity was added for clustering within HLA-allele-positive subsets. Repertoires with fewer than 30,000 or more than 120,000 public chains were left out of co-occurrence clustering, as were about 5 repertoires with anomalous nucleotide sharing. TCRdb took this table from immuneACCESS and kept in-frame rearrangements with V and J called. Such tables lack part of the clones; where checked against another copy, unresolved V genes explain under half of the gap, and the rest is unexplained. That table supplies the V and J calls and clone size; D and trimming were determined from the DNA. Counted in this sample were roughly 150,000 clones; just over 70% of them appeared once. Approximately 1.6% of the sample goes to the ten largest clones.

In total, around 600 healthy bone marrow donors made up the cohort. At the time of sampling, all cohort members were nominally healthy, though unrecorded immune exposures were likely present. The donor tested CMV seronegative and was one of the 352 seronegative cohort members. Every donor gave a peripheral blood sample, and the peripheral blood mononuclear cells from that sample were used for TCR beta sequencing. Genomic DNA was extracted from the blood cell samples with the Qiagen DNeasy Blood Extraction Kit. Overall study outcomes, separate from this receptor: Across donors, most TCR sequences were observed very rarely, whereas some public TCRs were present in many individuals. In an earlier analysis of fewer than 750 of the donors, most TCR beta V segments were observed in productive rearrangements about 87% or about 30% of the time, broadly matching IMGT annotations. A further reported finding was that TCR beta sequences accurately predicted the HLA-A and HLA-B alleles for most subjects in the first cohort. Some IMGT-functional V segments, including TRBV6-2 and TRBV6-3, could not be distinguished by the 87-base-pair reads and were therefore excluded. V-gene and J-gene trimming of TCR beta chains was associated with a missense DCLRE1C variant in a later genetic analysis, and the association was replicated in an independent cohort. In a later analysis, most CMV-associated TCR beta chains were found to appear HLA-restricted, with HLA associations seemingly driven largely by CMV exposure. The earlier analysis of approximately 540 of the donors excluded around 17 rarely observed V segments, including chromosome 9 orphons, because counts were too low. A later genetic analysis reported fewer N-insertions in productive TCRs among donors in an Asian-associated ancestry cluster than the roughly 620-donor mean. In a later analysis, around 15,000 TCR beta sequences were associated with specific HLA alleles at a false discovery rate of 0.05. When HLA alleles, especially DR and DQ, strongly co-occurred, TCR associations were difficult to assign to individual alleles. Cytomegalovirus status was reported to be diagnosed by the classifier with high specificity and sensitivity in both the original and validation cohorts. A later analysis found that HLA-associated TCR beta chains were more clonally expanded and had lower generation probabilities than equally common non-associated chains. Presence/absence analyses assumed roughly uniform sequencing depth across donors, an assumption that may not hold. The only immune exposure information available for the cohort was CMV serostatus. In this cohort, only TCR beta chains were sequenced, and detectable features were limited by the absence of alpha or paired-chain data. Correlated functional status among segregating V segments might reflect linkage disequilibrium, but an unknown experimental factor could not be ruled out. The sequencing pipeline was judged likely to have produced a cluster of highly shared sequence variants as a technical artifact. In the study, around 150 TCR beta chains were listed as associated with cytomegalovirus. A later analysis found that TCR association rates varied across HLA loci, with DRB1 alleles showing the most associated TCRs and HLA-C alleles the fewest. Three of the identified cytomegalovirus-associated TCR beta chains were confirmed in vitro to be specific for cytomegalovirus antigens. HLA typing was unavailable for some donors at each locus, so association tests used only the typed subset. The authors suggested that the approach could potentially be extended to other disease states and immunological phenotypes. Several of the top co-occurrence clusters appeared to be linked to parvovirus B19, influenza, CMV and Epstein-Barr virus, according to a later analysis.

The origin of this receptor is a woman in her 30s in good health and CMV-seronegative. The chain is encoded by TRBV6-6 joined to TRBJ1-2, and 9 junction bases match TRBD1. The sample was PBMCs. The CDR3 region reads CASSFPGQGDYGYTF. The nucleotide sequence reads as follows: TGTGCCAGCAGTTTCCCGGGACAGGGTGACTATGGCTACACCTTC.